A single sample gave rise to the 18 T cell receptor beta chains below, sequenced in a study of T cell changes during pregnancy in multiple sclerosis. The repertoire was sequenced with immunoSEQ multiplex PCR; TCRdb's copy has only in-frame clones and lacks some. The table includes about 40,000 clones, about 90% detected once. The material was CD4+ T cells from peripheral blood mononuclear cells, obtained before pregnancy. Every receptor here comes from a female donor with multiple sclerosis, enrolled in a pregnancy study.

CDR3 amino acids: CASSSNRVNEQFF. CDR3 bases: TGTGCCAGCAGTTCCAACAGGGTCAATGAGCAGTTCTTC. V usage is TRBV28 and J usage is TRBJ2-1; TRBD1 might be the D (6 bases). Germline values: CDR1 MDHEN, CDR2 SYDVKM. Trimming removed 4 bases at V and 6 bases at J, with 10 bases between. The CDR3 is 13 amino acids.

The rearrangement joins TRBV5-5 to TRBJ1-2, with D possibly being TRBD1 (5 bases). The CDR3 is made up of 16 amino acids. The ends were cut back, 4 bases at V and 2 bases at J, with 18 bases in the middle. Germline V gene lookup returns CDR1 SGHKS and CDR2 YYEKEE (reference sequence). CDR3 nucleotide sequence: TGTGCCAGCAGCCCAGTGGGGGGAAAGACAAACTATGGCTACACCTTC. This gives the protein CASSPVGGKTNYGYTF.

This clone was found once. This chain uses TRBV6-6 with TRBJ2-2; 7 nucleotides line up with TRBD1. CDR1 and CDR2 from the germline V gene are MNHNY and SVGAGI (reference sequence). The CDR3 extends over 15 amino acids. V was pared by 6 bases and J by 0 bases, with 4 bases of the junction left unmatched. Here the CDR3 reads CASRRDRANTGELFF. Written as DNA, the CDR3 is TGTGCCAGCAGGCGAGACAGGGCGAACACCGGGGAGCTGTTTTTT.

The rearrangement uses TRBV5-4 and TRBJ2-1; 9 bases line up with TRBD1. Losses at the gene ends were 4 bases for V and 5 bases for J; bases not matched to a gene: 4. The CDR3 contains 14 residues. Germline assignment: CDR1 SGHNT and CDR2 YYREEE (reference sequence). DNA for the CDR3: TGTGCCAGCAGCACCCGGGACAGGGACAATGAGCAGTTCTTC. Its protein is CASSTRDRDNEQFF.

The gene calls are TRBV28 and TRBJ2-1, with D hard to call. Germline V gene data show CDR1 as MDHEN and CDR2 as SYDVKM. There are 14 residues in the CDR3. Trimming left V 2 bases short and J 0 bases short, with 5 bases between. DNA of the CDR3: TGTGCCAGCAGTTTACCCGTCTCCTACAATGAGCAGTTCTTC. This translates into CASSLPVSYNEQFF.

The J gene is TRBJ2-3, the V gene TRBV4-3; 8 bases are shared with TRBD2. Germline V lookup: CDR1 LGHNA, CDR2 YSLEER. V dropped 0 bases and J dropped 5; count of bases not matched to a gene: 7. The CDR3 covers 16 residues. The CDR3 sequence is CASSQDSSGGRDTQYF. CDR3 nucleotide sequence: TGCGCCAGCAGCCAAGATTCGTCGGGGGGGAGAGATACGCAGTATTTT.

This sequence joins TRBV7-8 and TRBJ2-7; TRBD2 agrees at 14 bases. The CDR3 covers 14 residues. Per germline, CDR1 SGHVS and CDR2 FQNEAQ. Trimming cost V 7 bases and J 6 bases; bases outside gene matches: 5. CDR3 sequence reads: CASNPGLAGVEQYF. The CDR3 bases are TGTGCCAGCAATCCGGGACTAGCGGGAGTCGAGCAGTACTTC.

This clone was observed a single time. This chain connects TRBV7-2 to TRBJ2-7; 9 nucleotides align to TRBD2. Germline-derived CDR1 and CDR2 are SGHTA and FQGNSA. V lost 5 bases and J lost 6; bases outside the gene matches: 11. This CDR3 is built from 15 residues. CDR3 sequence reads: CASSQGGLASREQYF. In DNA form, the CDR3 reads TGTGCCAGCAGCCAGGGGGGACTAGCATCTCGCGAGCAGTACTTC.

The chain links TRBV11-3 to TRBJ2-1, with D maybe TRBD1 (6 bases). Trimming removed 1 base from V and 0 bases from J, with 10 bases in between. The V gene's germline CDR1 is SGHNT and CDR2 YENEEA. The CDR3 extends over 16 amino acids. The CDR3 coding sequence is TGTGCCAGCAGCTTAGCAGGGGTTAACTCCTACAATGAGCAGTTCTTC. Its translation is CASSLAGVNSYNEQFF.

This clone was seen only once. The V and J genes are TRBV7-8 and TRBJ2-2, with TRBD2 identical over 14 bases. V lost 3 bases to trimming and J lost 4 bases; unmatched junction nucleotides: 7. The CDR3 runs 18 residues. The germline V gene has CDR1 SGHVS and CDR2 FQNEAQ. Here the CDR3 DNA reads TGTGCCAGCAGCTTGAGACTAGCGGGAGGGCCCAGCACCGGGGAGCTGTTTTTT. As protein: CASSLRLAGGPSTGELFF.

The rearrangement links TRBV7-6 to TRBJ2-7; D is possibly TRBD1 (5 bases). From germline, CDR1 is SGHVS and CDR2 FNYEAQ. Deletions cut 5 bases from V and 3 bases from J, with 11 bases between. The CDR3 length is 13 residues. For the CDR3, the DNA is TGTGCCAGCAGCCGACAGTTAAACTACGAGCAGTACTTC. The encoded protein is CASSRQLNYEQYF.

This chain joins TRBV7-2 and TRBJ2-1; 10 bases are shared with TRBD2. From germline, CDR1 is SGHTA and CDR2 FQGNSA. The CDR3 is 16 residues long. After removal of 2 bases from V and 8 bases from J, the junction contained 9 bases not matched to a gene. For the CDR3, the DNA is TGTGCCAGCAGCTTAAGTCTAGCGGGAGAGGTTGATGAGCAGTTCTTC. Translating gives CASSLSLAGEVDEQFF.

The chain uses TRBV2 and TRBJ1-2; D uncertain. V dropped 4 bases and J dropped 6 bases, with 12 bases sitting between them. This CDR3 region has 13 residues. Germline V CDR1 and CDR2: SNHLY, FYNNEI. DNA for the CDR3: TGTGCCAGCAGTGTACCCAGGCCGGATGGCTACACCTTC. This codes for CASSVPRPDGYTF.

This chain connects TRBV28 to TRBJ1-3; TRBD1 agrees at 8 bases. J lost 9 bases, V lost 5 bases, and 9 bases had no gene match. This CDR3 is built from 14 residues. Per the germline V gene, CDR1 is MDHEN and CDR2 is SYDVKM. CDR3 bases: TGTGCCAGCAGTCCTAGTGGACAGGGATCCACCATATATTTT. As protein: CASSPSGQGSTIYF.

Written as DNA, the CDR3 is TGTGCCAGCAGCCCGGGGTCGAATCAGCCCCAGCATTTT. Translated: CASSPGSNQPQHF. The chain recombines TRBV7-9 with TRBJ1-5; unclear D gene. Germline-derived CDR1 and CDR2 are SEHNR and FQNEAQ (reference sequence). The V end was cut by 5 bases, the J end by 4 bases, with 9 bases between. The CDR3 contains 13 residues.

V usage is TRBV6-6 and J usage is TRBJ1-4; the D gene is possibly TRBD1 (5 bases). This CDR3 has 14 residues. Trimming took off 2 bases at V and 7 bases at J, with 11 bases between the two ends. Germline V gene data show CDR1 as MNHNY and CDR2 as SVGAGI (reference sequence). The CDR3 DNA is TGTGCCAGCAGTTACCGGCAGGGTGGTGAAAAACTGTTTTTT. It translates to CASSYRQGGEKLFF.

In DNA form, the CDR3 reads TGCGCCAGCCGAACCGGGACAGGGGGGTCCTACAATGAGCAGTTCTTC. It encodes CASRTGTGGSYNEQFF. The J gene is TRBJ2-1, the V gene TRBV5-1; TRBD1 aligns across 11 bases. The CDR3 totals 16 residues. V lost 7 bases to trimming and J lost 1 base; unmatched junction nucleotides: 7. Germline-derived CDR1 and CDR2 are SGHRS and YFSETQ.

J is TRBJ2-5 and V is TRBV5-1; TRBD1 is a possible D gene (6 bases). The V end was cut by 4 bases, the J end by 3 bases, with 13 bases between. Germline V gives CDR1 SGHRS, CDR2 YFSETQ. This CDR3 is 14 amino acids long. CDR3 sequence (DNA): TGCGCCAGCAGCGTGACAGGCCTAAAAGAGACCCAGTACTTC. Translating it yields CASSVTGLKETQYF.